These 3 T cell receptor beta chains originate from one sample sequenced in a study of blood T cell repertoires in COVID-19. The assay was immunoSEQ multiplex PCR, and TCRdb's table has in-frame clones only and misses some. The sample contains about 140,000 clones, 60% to 85% of which appear only once. The material sequenced was peripheral blood. These receptor sequences come from a middle-aged man with active or convalescent COVID-19.

The gene calls are TRBV27 and TRBJ1-5; D uncertain. Per germline, CDR1 MNHEY and CDR2 SMNVEV (reference sequence). The CDR3 has 14 amino acids. The V end was cut by 3 bases, the J end by 1 base, with 7 bases between. The CDR3 DNA reads TGTGCCAGCAGTTTCGCACAGAGCAATCAGCCCCAGCATTTT. This translates into CASSFAQSNQPQHF.

The chain links TRBV28 to TRBJ1-3, with a possible D match to TRBD1 (5 bases). Between the trimmed V and J ends, which lost 10 bases and 2 bases, there was a span of 12 bases. This CDR3 has 13 residues. CDR1 and CDR2 (germline): MDHEN, SYDVKM. CDR3 loop: CAIAGRPGNTIYF. The CDR3, as DNA: TGTGCCATTGCGGGACGGCCTGGAAACACCATATATTTT.

The gene calls are TRBV30 and TRBJ1-4; 8 bases align to TRBD1. The CDR3 has 14 residues. CDR1 and CDR2 from the germline V gene are GTSNPN and SVGIG (reference sequence). The V and J ends lost 4 bases and 8 bases, in that order; junction bases with no gene match: 9. The CDR3 nucleotides are TGTGCCTGGAAAAGGGAACAGGGGGGGGAAAAACTGTTTTTT. Its translation is CAWKREQGGEKLFF.